The source of this T cell receptor beta chain is a study of blood T cell repertoires in COVID-19. TCRdb's copy holds only in-frame clones and misses some; the assay was immunoSEQ multiplex PCR. The data hold some 260,000 clones, with 80% to 90% observed a single time. This clone was found a few times. The Seattle patients, enrolled during active infection, were followed longitudinally. The receptor comes from a woman between 65 and 79 years old with COVID-19, enrolled during active disease. The sample taken for sequencing was peripheral blood.

CDR3 amino acids: CASSFLGVYGYTF. CDR3 in DNA: TGTGCCAGCAGTTTTCTAGGGGTCTATGGCTACACCTTC. The chain employs TRBV28 and TRBJ1-2; TRBD1 is a possible D gene (5 bases). Germline V CDR1 and CDR2: MDHEN, SYDVKM. The CDR3 is made up of 13 amino acids. With 3 bases removed from V and 4 bases from J, the gap between germline ends came to 9 bases.